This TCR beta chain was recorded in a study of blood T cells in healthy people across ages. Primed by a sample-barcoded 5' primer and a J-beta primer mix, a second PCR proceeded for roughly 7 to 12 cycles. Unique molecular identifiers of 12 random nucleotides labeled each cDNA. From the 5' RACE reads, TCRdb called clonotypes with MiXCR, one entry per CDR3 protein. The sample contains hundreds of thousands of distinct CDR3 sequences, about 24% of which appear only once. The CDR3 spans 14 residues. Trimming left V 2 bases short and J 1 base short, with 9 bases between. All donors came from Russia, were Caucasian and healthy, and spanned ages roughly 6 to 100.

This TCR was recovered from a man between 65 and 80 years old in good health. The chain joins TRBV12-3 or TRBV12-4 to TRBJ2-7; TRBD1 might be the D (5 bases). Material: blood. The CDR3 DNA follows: TGTGCCAGCAGTTTAACAACAGGATCCTACGAGCAGTACTTC. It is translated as CASSLTTGSYEQYF.